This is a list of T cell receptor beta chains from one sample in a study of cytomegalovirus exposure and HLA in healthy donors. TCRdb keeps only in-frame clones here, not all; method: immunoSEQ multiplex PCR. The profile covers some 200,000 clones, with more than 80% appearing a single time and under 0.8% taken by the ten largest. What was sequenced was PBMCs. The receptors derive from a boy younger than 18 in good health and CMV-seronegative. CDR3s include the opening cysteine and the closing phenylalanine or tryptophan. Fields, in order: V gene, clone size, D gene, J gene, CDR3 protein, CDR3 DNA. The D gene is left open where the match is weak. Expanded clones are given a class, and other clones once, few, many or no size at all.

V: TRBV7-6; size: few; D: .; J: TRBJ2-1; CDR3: CASSLVGGRGNEQFF; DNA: TGTGCCAGCAGCTTAGTAGGGGGCCGGGGGAATGAGCAGTTCTTC
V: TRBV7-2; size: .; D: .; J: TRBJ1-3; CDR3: CASSYRANSGNTIYF; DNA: TGTGCCAGCAGCTACAGGGCAAACTCTGGAAACACCATATATTTT
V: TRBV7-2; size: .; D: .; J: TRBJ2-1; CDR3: CASSFWGLEQFF; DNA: TGTGCCAGCAGCTTCTGGGGCCTCGAGCAGTTCTTC
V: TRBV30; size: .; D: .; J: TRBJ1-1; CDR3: CAWSGGGRGEAFF; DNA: TGTGCCTGGAGTGGCGGGGGCCGGGGTGAAGCTTTCTTT
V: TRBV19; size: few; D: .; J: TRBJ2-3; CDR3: CASEASADTQYF; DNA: TGTGCCAGCGAAGCTAGCGCGGATACGCAGTATTTT
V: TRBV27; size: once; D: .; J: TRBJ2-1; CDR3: CASAPSLSGPHSYNEQFF; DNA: TGTGCCAGCGCCCCCTCCCTGTCAGGGCCCCACTCCTACAATGAGCAGTTCTTC
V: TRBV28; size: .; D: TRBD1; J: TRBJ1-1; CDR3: CASSPGGTEAFF; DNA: TGTGCCAGCAGTCCAGGGGGCACTGAAGCTTTCTTT
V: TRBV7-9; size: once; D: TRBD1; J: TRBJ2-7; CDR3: CASSFGQGSDYEQYF; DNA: TGTGCCAGCAGCTTTGGACAGGGATCCGACTACGAGCAGTACTTC
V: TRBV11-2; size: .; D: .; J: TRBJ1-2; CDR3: CASSSPSTSANYGYTF; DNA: TGTGCCAGCAGCTCCCCGTCCACCTCGGCTAACTATGGCTACACCTTC
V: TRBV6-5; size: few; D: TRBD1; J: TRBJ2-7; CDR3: CASGFRQGAYEQYF; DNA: TGTGCCAGCGGTTTTCGACAGGGAGCCTACGAGCAGTACTTC
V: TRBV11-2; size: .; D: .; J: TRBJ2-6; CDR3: CASSFSLFGANVLTF; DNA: TGTGCCAGCAGCTTCAGTTTGTTCGGGGCCAACGTCCTGACTTTC
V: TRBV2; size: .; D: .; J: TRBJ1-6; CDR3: CASSVAGSYNSPLHF; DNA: TGTGCCAGCAGTGTGGCAGGGTCATATAATTCACCCCTCCACTTT
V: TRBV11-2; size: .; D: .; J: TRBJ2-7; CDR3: CASSPRSEQYF; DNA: TGTGCCAGCAGCCCCAGGTCCGAGCAGTACTTC
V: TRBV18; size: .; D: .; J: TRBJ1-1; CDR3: CASSPPQDSTEAFF; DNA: TGTGCCAGCTCACCACCGCAGGACAGCACTGAAGCTTTCTTT
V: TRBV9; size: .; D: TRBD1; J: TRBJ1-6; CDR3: CASSVDNSGQHSPLHF; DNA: TGTGCCAGCAGCGTAGATAATTCGGGACAGCATTCACCCCTCCACTTT
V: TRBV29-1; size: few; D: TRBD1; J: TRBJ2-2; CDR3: CSADRGSPNTGELFF; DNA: TGCAGCGCCGACAGGGGTAGCCCGAACACCGGGGAGCTGTTTTTT